This T cell receptor (beta chain) appears in the sequencing data of a study of T cells in Graves' hyperthyroidism and ophthalmopathy (dated by TCRdb to about 2019). Regarding the study in general: Peripheral blood was collected at initial diagnosis, before any treatment. Following sampling, methimazole starting at 30 mg daily was given to hyperthyroidism patients, and high-dose intravenous methylprednisolone was given to ophthalmopathy patients. Prospective prediction of ophthalmopathy was tested in an independent validation cohort of approximately 18 hyperthyroidism patients and 17 patients who later progressed to ophthalmopathy. The paper describes TCR Vbeta CDR3 sequencing of fewer than 150 peripheral blood samples, made up of about 41 ophthalmopathy patients, roughly 72 hyperthyroidism patients and roughly 17 progressor patients. The 100 or so discovery patients were divided at random into training and test sets in a 7:3 ratio. The study also compared thyroid tissue and blood T-cell repertoires from a handful of Graves' hyperthyroidism patients. To identify distinguishing TCR V-J signatures, a discovery cohort of some 99 patients was used, comprising 43 with Graves' ophthalmopathy and some 57 with stable Graves' hyperthyroidism.

The TCR beta CDR3 regions were amplified from RNA transcripts. For the first round of RT-PCR on the TCR CDR3, the HTBI primer set was used together with the Qiagen OneStep RT-PCR kit. A second multiplex PCR round built the libraries, followed by size selection and purification. Libraries were sequenced paired-end with 100 bp reads on an Illumina HiSeq2000. As for the original processing: SOAPnuke was used to process the raw data, removing reads that contained adapters or uncalled bases, had a mean Phred below 15, or lacked an exact match to the constant primer or identifier. High-quality paired reads were merged using COPE v1.2.5, and each unique nucleotide sequence was defined as a clonotype. Clonotypes were aligned to IMGT TRBV, TRBD and TRBJ reference segments using MiTCR v1.1. The analysis was restricted to V-J combinations with a frequency above 0.0001, which together covered about 99% of the repertoires. The TCS score was defined as the ratio of F50 (clonal expansion) to E x V (chaos), calculated using BLOSUM62-based TCRdist between CDR3 peptides within each V-J. Welch's t-statistics and random forest reduced several hundred V-J features to roughly 13, which were used in a naive Bayes classifier (R e1071). The public reads were reprocessed in TCRdb via fastp at Q25 and MiXCR, keeping in-frame beta chains. Identical CDR3 protein sequences are pooled into one entry, listed with their most common genes and DNA. In this record, the V and J calls reflect TCRdb's handling and not the investigators' own analysis. The table for this sample lists around 560,000 distinct CDR3 sequences; approximately 16% of them were counted only once. The ten largest clonotypes hold 15% to 20% of the sample.

Points the paper makes about the study in general: A 13 V-J signature model separated ophthalmopathy from stable hyperthyroidism, with over 85% sensitivity and 81.08% specificity in cross-validation and 80%/75% in testing. In validation, the model predicted progression to ophthalmopathy a median of about 6.8 months before onset, with about 67% sensitivity and more than 72% specificity. No statistical method was used to fix the sample size in advance, and group allocation was not hidden from the investigators. Blood samples also contained most of the expanded thyroid clonotypes (frequency above 0.001), which suggests that blood repertoires may reflect thyroid immune responses.

Concerning this clonotype: Its specific antigen is unknown. Per-base qualities were not stored, and no clone one base away is much larger.

Stable Graves' hyperthyroidism was defined as the absence of progression to ophthalmopathy over 18 months of follow-up. Hyperthyroidism patients were newly diagnosed, with disease duration under 2 months, and aged 18 to 65 years. Exclusion was applied to patients with uncontrolled infections, other autoimmune diseases, pregnancy or lactation. Diagnoses relied on clinical symptoms, serum thyroxine and TRAb, thyroid ultrasound and orbital computed tomography. PBMCs were separated from under 11 ml of fresh peripheral blood using Ficoll-Paque density gradient centrifugation. Total RNA was extracted with Trizol reagent, and quality was checked on an Agilent 2100 Bioanalyzer. Looking up the germline V gene yields CDR1 SGHRS and CDR2 YFSETQ. From the cysteine up to the phenylalanine, the CDR3 has a length of 16 residues. Here the CDR3 DNA is all that survives: 48 bases in frame from base 1. The V and J ends are trimmed by 1 base and 0 bases, leaving 14 bases between them.

The TCR comes from a woman under 30 with Graves' hyperthyroidism. Sequences were obtained from blood. Recombination joined TRBV5-1 with TRBJ2-7; perhaps TRBD2 is the D gene, with 5 bases matching. Here the CDR3 is given as CASSLYPEGGSYEQYF. The DNA reads as follows: TGCGCCAGCAGCTTGTATCCTGAAGGAGGCTCCTACGAGCAGTACTTC.